This is a list of T cell receptor beta chains from one sample in a study of tumor-infiltrating lymphocytes in oesophageal squamous cell carcinoma. TCRdb analysed the reads with MiXCR anew, one entry per CDR3 protein. The top ten hold less than 75% of the sample, which has roughly 11,000 distinct CDR3 sequences, roughly 60% seen once. The specimen sequenced was blood. The receptors were sampled from a female donor with esophageal squamous cell carcinoma. Each CDR3 is given without its conserved first and last residue. Fields, in order: clone size, V gene, J gene, CDR3 protein. Clone size, where shown, is once, few, many, or a class for clones that have expanded.

clone size: many; V gene: TRBV7-3; J gene: TRBJ2-3; CDR3 protein: ASSLIGGKADTQY
clone size: once; V gene: TRBV7-3; J gene: TRBJ2-5; CDR3 protein: ASSPSNNEQY
clone size: once; V gene: TRBV7-2; J gene: TRBJ1-1; CDR3 protein: ASSTARNTEAF
clone size: -; V gene: TRBV6-1; J gene: TRBJ2-7; CDR3 protein: ASSLAGGTEQY
clone size: -; V gene: TRBV7-3; J gene: -; CDR3 protein: ASSLIQQETQY
clone size: -; V gene: TRBV2; J gene: -; CDR3 protein: ASSGDANYGYT
clone size: few; V gene: TRBV7-4; J gene: TRBJ2-7; CDR3 protein: ASSRAEWGNYEQY
clone size: many; V gene: TRBV28; J gene: TRBJ1-1; CDR3 protein: ASSPRGGGGNTEAF
clone size: few; V gene: TRBV28; J gene: TRBJ1-1; CDR3 protein: ASSLVSLVLGYMGVTEAF
clone size: once; V gene: TRBV6-6; J gene: TRBJ2-1; CDR3 protein: ASSSGLIYNEQF
clone size: many; V gene: TRBV10-3; J gene: TRBJ2-5; CDR3 protein: AISEPAAQGTQY
clone size: -; V gene: TRBV7-8; J gene: TRBJ1-3; CDR3 protein: ASSLGQPAPWGSGNTIY
clone size: -; V gene: TRBV7-3; J gene: -; CDR3 protein: ASSLTGLETQY
clone size: -; V gene: TRBV7-2; J gene: TRBJ2-7; CDR3 protein: ASRAGLYEQY
clone size: few; V gene: TRBV9; J gene: TRBJ2-1; CDR3 protein: ASSADASGGSYNEQF
clone size: -; V gene: TRBV7-2; J gene: TRBJ2-5; CDR3 protein: ASSLGTRQETQY
clone size: -; V gene: TRBV7-6; J gene: TRBJ2-6; CDR3 protein: ASSLAQGFGANVLT
clone size: -; V gene: TRBV7-6; J gene: TRBJ2-5; CDR3 protein: ASSLRASGNGETQY
clone size: many; V gene: TRBV7-8; J gene: TRBJ1-2; CDR3 protein: ASSLDGQGAGGYT
clone size: -; V gene: TRBV7-1; J gene: -; CDR3 protein: ASSSRGSTQETQY
clone size: -; V gene: TRBV4-2; J gene: -; CDR3 protein: ASSYSGIGSNEQF
clone size: -; V gene: TRBV7-9; J gene: TRBJ1-2; CDR3 protein: ASSLFRQGDYGYT
clone size: -; V gene: TRBV7-3; J gene: -; CDR3 protein: ASSLDIEPYEQY
clone size: many; V gene: TRBV6-1; J gene: TRBJ1-1; CDR3 protein: AGEQSLNTEAF
clone size: -; V gene: TRBV7-2; J gene: -; CDR3 protein: ASSSRLAGATGELF
clone size: -; V gene: TRBV7-4; J gene: TRBJ2-2; CDR3 protein: ASSGGPVNTGELF
clone size: few; V gene: TRBV7-2; J gene: -; CDR3 protein: ASTRTTDRIEQY
clone size: many; V gene: TRBV7-2; J gene: TRBJ2-7; CDR3 protein: ASSLQAGANEQY
clone size: -; V gene: TRBV24-1; J gene: TRBJ2-3; CDR3 protein: ATSGQGATDTQY
clone size: medium-sized; V gene: TRBV7-9; J gene: TRBJ2-7; CDR3 protein: ASSRGLAGGNEQY
clone size: many; V gene: TRBV11-2; J gene: TRBJ1-3; CDR3 protein: ASSPHQYSGNTIY
clone size: few; V gene: TRBV9; J gene: TRBJ1-2; CDR3 protein: ASSLGQQTANYGYT
clone size: -; V gene: TRBV2; J gene: TRBJ2-5; CDR3 protein: ASRERTETQY
clone size: -; V gene: TRBV6-9; J gene: TRBJ2-1; CDR3 protein: ASSLGRRRGEQF
clone size: few; V gene: TRBV7-3; J gene: -; CDR3 protein: ASSPTSGEQF
clone size: few; V gene: TRBV7-4; J gene: TRBJ1-2; CDR3 protein: ASSSHIPGQGRNGYT
clone size: -; V gene: TRBV5-1; J gene: TRBJ2-7; CDR3 protein: ASTYSGTGEHEQY
clone size: -; V gene: TRBV6-6; J gene: TRBJ2-5; CDR3 protein: ASSSKAGTGGIKGKF
clone size: -; V gene: TRBV6-1; J gene: TRBJ2-1; CDR3 protein: ASWASSGSNEQF
clone size: -; V gene: TRBV7-4; J gene: TRBJ2-1; CDR3 protein: ASSLSSFNEQF